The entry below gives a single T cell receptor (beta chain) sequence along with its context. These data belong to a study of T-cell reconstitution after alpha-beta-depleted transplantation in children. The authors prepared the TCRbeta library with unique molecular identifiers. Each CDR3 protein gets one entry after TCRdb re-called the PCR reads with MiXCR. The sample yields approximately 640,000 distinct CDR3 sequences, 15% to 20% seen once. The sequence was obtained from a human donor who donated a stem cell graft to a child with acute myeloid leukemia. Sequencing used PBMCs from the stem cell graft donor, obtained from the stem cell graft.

The CDR3, as DNA: TGTGCCAGCAGCTTAGTAGGGGCAAGTGGTGAGCAGTTCTTC. It codes for CASSLVGASGEQFF. The chain uses TRBV7-2 and TRBJ2-1, with D possibly TRBD1 on 5 matching bases. This CDR3 contains 14 residues. CDR1 and CDR2 (germline): SGHTA, FQGNSA. With 1 base removed from V and 9 bases from J, the gap between germline ends came to 13 bases.